This T cell receptor beta chain was recorded in a study of blood T cell repertoires in COVID-19. Study overall: The origin of the acute and convalescent COVID-19 samples was the United States, Italy and Spain.

Donors in Cohort 3 who had recovered were those with two negative PCRs, healthcare professional clearance, or resolution of their symptoms. The repertoire was sequenced with immunoSEQ multiplex PCR; TCRdb's copy has only in-frame clones and lacks some. In the table there are 140,000 to 150,000 clones, approximately 90% of which are singletons. The CDR3 spans 13 residues. From germline, CDR1 is SGHTS and CDR2 YDEGEE. V lost 0 bases, J lost 6 bases, and 9 bases lay in between. The clonotype originates from a man over 45 who had recovered from COVID-19. The material sequenced was PBMCs or T cells enriched from blood (not recorded which). This chain joins TRBV5-8 and TRBJ2-5, with a weak D call TRBD2 (6 bases). The DNA of the CDR3 is TGTGCCAGCAGCTTGGGTGGCGGGAAGACCCAGTACTTC. This translates into CASSLGGGKTQYF.